This paragraph reports one TCR beta chain. The record originates from a study of T cell changes during pregnancy in multiple sclerosis. Profiling relied on immunoSEQ multiplex PCR, and the TCRdb table lists in-frame clones only, not all of them. This sample has roughly 22,000 clones, with 91% found just once. This specimen was CD4+ T cells from peripheral blood mononuclear cells, taken after pregnancy. The source of this sequence is a female donor in good health, enrolled as a control in a pregnancy study.

The CDR3 DNA is TGTGCCTGGACCCGGCCTCCCGGGGGAGAGACCCAGTACTTC. It is translated as CAWTRPPGGETQYF. The rearrangement joins TRBV30 to TRBJ2-5, with TRBD2 as a possible D gene (6 bases). Germline assignment: CDR1 GTSNPN and CDR2 SVGIG (reference sequence). CDR3 length: 14 residues. V lost 4 bases, J lost 4 bases, and 16 bases lay in between.